The clone carrying this T cell receptor beta chain was seen a few times. Its specificity is not known. The data originate from a study of molecular identifiers for immune sequencing clone quantification. Notes on the study in general: Barcode sharing among identical TCR molecules could make large clones appear smaller.

Library preparation followed earlier protocols using designated TCR primers. MiXCR, run by TCRdb on the PCR reads, gives a single entry per CDR3 protein. The table has some 100,000 distinct CDR3 sequences, approximately 40% seen once. In the sort, naive CD8 T cells were defined as CD8+CD4-CCR7+CD45RA+. Germline values: CDR1 ENHRY, CDR2 SYGVKD. The V end was cut by 6 bases, the J end by 5 bases, with 16 bases between. The CDR3 consists of 14 residues. This chain joins TRBV10-3 and TRBJ2-5, with a weak D call TRBD2 (5 bases). This receptor was obtained from a human donor in good health. Some libraries in this study had Jurkat cell RNA spiked in. Sequences were obtained from naive CD8+ T cells from blood, with Jurkat cell RNA spiked in. As for subset: FACS-sorted CD8+CD4-CCR7+CD45RA+ naive T cells. The CDR3 bases are TGTGCCATCAGGAGAGACCCTACGGGGGAGACCCAGTACTTC. This translates into CAIRRDPTGETQYF.